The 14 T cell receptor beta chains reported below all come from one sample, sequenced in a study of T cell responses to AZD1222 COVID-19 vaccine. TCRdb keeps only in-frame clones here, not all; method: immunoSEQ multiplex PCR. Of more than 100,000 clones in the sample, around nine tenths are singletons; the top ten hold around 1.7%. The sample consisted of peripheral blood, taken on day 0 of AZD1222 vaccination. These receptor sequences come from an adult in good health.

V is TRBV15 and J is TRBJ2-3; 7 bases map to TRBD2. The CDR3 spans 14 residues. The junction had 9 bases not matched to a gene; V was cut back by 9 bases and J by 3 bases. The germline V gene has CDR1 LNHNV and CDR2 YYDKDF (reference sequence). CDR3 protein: CATAGRAITDTQYF. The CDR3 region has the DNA TGTGCCACGGCGGGGAGGGCCATTACAGATACGCAGTATTTT.

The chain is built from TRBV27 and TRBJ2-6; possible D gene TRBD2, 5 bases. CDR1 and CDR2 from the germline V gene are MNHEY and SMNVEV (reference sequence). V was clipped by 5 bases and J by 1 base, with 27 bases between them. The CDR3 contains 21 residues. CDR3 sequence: CASSRNGVVGIYGSGANVLTF. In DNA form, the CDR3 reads TGTGCCAGCAGTCGAAACGGGGTGGTGGGTATATATGGTTCTGGGGCCAACGTCCTGACTTTC.

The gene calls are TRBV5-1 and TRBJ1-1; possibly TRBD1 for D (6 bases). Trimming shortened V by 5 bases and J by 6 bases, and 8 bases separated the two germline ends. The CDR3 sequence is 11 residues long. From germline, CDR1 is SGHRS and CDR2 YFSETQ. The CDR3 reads CASSGGAEAFF. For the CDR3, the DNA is TGCGCCAGCAGTGGGGGCGCTGAAGCTTTCTTT.

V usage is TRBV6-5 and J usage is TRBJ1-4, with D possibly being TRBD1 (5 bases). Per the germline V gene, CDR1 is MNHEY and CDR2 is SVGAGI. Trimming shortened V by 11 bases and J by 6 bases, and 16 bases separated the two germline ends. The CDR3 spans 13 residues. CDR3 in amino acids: CAAKAGRYEKLFF. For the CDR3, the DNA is TGTGCCGCCAAGGCAGGGCGTTATGAAAAACTGTTTTTT.

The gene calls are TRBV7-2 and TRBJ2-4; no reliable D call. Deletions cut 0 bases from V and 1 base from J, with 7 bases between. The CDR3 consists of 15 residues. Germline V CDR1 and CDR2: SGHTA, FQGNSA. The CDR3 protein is CASSLAGWAKNIQYF. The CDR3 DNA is TGTGCCAGCAGCTTAGCGGGGTGGGCCAAAAACATTCAGTACTTC.

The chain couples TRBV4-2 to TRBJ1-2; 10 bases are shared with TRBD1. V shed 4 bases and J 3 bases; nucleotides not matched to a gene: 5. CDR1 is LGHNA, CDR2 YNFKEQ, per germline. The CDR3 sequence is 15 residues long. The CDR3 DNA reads TGTGCCAGCAGCCCGGGACAGGGGCAGGACTATGGCTACACCTTC. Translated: CASSPGQGQDYGYTF.

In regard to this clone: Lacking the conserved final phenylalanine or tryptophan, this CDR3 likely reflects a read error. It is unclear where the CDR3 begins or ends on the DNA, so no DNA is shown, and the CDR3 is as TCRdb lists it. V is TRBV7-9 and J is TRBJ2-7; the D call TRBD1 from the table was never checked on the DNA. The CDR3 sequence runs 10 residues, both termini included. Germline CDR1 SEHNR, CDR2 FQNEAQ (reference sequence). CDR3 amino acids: CASSSIDNTS.

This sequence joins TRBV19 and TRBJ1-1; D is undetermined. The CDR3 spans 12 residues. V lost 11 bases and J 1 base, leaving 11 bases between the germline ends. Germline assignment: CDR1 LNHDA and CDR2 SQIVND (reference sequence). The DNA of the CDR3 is TGTGCCTCAAATAGGGCGAACACTGAAGCTTTCTTT. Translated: CASNRANTEAFF.

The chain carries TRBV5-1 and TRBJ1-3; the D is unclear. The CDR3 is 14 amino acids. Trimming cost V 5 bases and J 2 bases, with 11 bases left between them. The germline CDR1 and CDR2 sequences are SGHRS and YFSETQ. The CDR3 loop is CASRGSPTGNTIYF. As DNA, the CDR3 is TGCGCCAGCAGGGGGTCCCCTACTGGAAACACCATATATTTT.

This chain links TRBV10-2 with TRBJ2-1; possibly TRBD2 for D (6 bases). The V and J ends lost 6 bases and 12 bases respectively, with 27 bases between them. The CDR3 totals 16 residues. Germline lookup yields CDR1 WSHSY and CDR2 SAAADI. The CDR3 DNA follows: TGCGCCAGCAGAGAACCGTCCGGGACTCCGCAATGGGGGCAGTTCTTC. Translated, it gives CASREPSGTPQWGQFF.

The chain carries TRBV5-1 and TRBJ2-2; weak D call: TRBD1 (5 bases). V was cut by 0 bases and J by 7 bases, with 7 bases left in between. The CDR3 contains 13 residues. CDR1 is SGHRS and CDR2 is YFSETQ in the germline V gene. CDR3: CASSLGQIGELFF. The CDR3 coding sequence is TGCGCCAGCAGCTTGGGACAGATCGGGGAGCTGTTTTTT.

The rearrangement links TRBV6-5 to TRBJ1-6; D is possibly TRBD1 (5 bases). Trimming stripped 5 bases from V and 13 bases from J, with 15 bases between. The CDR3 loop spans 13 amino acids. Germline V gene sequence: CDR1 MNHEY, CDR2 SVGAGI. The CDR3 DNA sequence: TGTGCCAGCAGTCACGGCTACCGGGACCCCCTCCACTTT. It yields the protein CASSHGYRDPLHF.

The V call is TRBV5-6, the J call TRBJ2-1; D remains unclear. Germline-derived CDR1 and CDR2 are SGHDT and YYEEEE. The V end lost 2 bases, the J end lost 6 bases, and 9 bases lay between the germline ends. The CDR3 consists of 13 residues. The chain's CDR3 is CASSLNNANEQFF. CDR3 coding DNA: TGTGCCAGCAGCTTAAATAACGCCAATGAGCAGTTCTTC.

The DNA for the CDR3 is TGTGCCAGCAGTTCGGACAAGAACACTGAAGCTTTCTTT. It is translated as CASSSDKNTEAFF. The chain is built from TRBV2 and TRBJ1-1, with a tentative D call TRBD1 (5 bases). The germline V gene has CDR1 SNHLY and CDR2 FYNNEI. V lost 5 bases and J 1 base, leaving 8 bases between the germline ends. The CDR3 totals 13 residues.